This T cell receptor (beta chain) comes out of a study of blood T cell repertoires in COVID-19. Overall study context: Samples came from the United States, Italy and Spain, spanning acute and convalescent COVID-19. T cells, B-cell-depleted T cells, or PBMCs provided the cDNA or gDNA that served as material.

Per the authors' pipeline: For nucleated cells, counts were estimated from reference gene primer amplification. The data were produced by immunoSEQ multiplex PCR, yet TCRdb's version contains in-frame clones alone and is incomplete. V and J calls and clone size follow that table, whereas D and trimming were derived from the DNA. The table has around 65,000 clones, over 70% seen once; the top ten hold more than 15%. The material sequenced was peripheral blood. The TCR originated in a man in his fifties or sixties with acute or convalescent COVID-19.

For the CDR3, the DNA is TGTGCCAGCAAACTACAGATAGGGGGCTATTCACCCCTCCACTTT. The encoded protein is CASKLQIGGYSPLHF. The J gene is TRBJ1-6, the V gene TRBV27, with 7 bases that match TRBD1. The CDR3 covers 15 residues. Per the germline V gene, CDR1 is MNHEY and CDR2 is SMNVEV (reference sequence). J lost 8 bases, V lost 7 bases, and 11 bases had no gene match.